The next 9 T cell receptor beta chains were all read from a single sample in a study of neurological immune-mediated disorders. The sample's time point: longitudinal time-point 1 (baseline). TCRdb processed the 5' RACE reads anew with MiXCR; each CDR3 protein has one entry. The sample contains some 60,000 distinct CDR3 sequences, roughly 10% of which appear only once. The sequencing sample was made of PBMCs. These receptors originate from a male donor with HTLV-1-associated myelopathy (HAM/TSP).

This clonotype occurred many times. V usage is TRBV10-3 and J usage is TRBJ1-2, with 9 positions matching TRBD1. Germline-derived CDR1 and CDR2 are ENHRY and SYGVKD. This CDR3 has 17 residues. V trimming: 6 bases; J trimming: 2 bases; junction bases outside the gene matches: 13. The CDR3 region is CAISPGTGRSLNYGYTF. Written as DNA, the CDR3 is TGTGCCATCAGCCCGGGGACAGGGCGAAGCCTCAACTATGGCTACACCTTC.

In the case of this clonotype: A much larger clone lies a single base off, so this may be a read error. The chain recombines TRBV5-1 with TRBJ1-5; TRBD1 might be the D (6 bases). Germline CDR1 reads SGHRS; CDR2 reads YFSETQ. The CDR3 spans 13 residues. CDR3 bases: TGCGCCAGCAACTTGGGGGCAAGGCAGCCCCAGAATTTT. The encoded protein is CASNLGARQPQNF.

This clonotype appeared many times. V and J are TRBV6-5 and TRBJ1-6; D is unresolved. Trimming stripped 4 bases from V and 8 bases from J, with 12 bases between. CDR3 length: 14 amino acids. CDR1 is MNHEY and CDR2 is SVGAGI in the germline V gene. CDR3 residues: CASSFTQNYSPLHF. The CDR3 nucleotides are TGTGCCAGCAGTTTCACCCAGAATTATTCACCCCTCCACTTT.

This clonotype was counted only a few times. V gene TRBV4-3 combines with J gene TRBJ1-4, with a possible D match to TRBD1 (6 bases). The CDR3 is made up of 15 amino acids. Germline CDR1 reads LGHNA; CDR2 reads YSLEER. Trimming shortened V by 4 bases and J by 1 base, and 10 bases separated the two germline ends. The CDR3 is CASSRQQGTNEKLFF. In DNA form, the CDR3 reads TGCGCCAGCAGCCGACAACAGGGAACTAATGAAAAACTGTTTTTT.

This clonotype was found many times. The J gene is TRBJ1-1, the V gene TRBV4-3, with D uncertain. Trimming shortened V by 2 bases and J by 1 base, and 8 bases separated the two germline ends. The CDR3 length is 14 residues. CDR1 and CDR2 from the germline V gene are LGHNA and YSLEER. The CDR3 is CASSQRTKNTEAFF. For the CDR3, the DNA is TGCGCCAGCAGCCAACGTACTAAGAACACTGAAGCTTTCTTT.

This clonotype was seen many times. This chain connects TRBV5-1 to TRBJ2-3, with D perhaps matching TRBD1 (5 bases). V was trimmed by 2 bases and J by 1 base, leaving 5 bases between them. The CDR3 has 13 residues. The germline V gene encodes CDR1 SGHRS and CDR2 YFSETQ. The CDR3 region has the DNA TGCGCCAGCAGCTTACAGGGCACAGATACGCAGTATTTT. It translates to CASSLQGTDTQYF.

This clonotype was observed at least ten times. The chain is built from TRBV20-1 and TRBJ2-7, with D perhaps matching TRBD1 or TRBD2 (5 bases each). The CDR3 loop spans 16 amino acids. Germline lookup yields CDR1 DFQATT and CDR2 SNEGSKA (reference sequence). The V and J ends lost 0 bases and 0 bases respectively, with 15 bases between them. The CDR3 sequence: CSARDQNRGTSYEQYF. The CDR3 region has the DNA TGCAGTGCTAGAGATCAAAACCGAGGGACCTCCTACGAGCAGTACTTC.

V is TRBV12-3 or TRBV12-4 and J is TRBJ2-2; D is unresolved. Trimming took off 5 bases at V and 4 bases at J, with 8 bases between the two ends. The CDR3 is made up of 13 amino acids. CDR3 sequence reads: CASSRQCTGELFF. Here the CDR3 DNA reads TGTGCCAGCAGTCGCCAGTGCACCGGGGAGCTGTTTTTT.

This clonotype was seen at least ten times. This chain uses TRBV9 with TRBJ1-2; D uncertain. CDR3 length equals 12 residues. Trimming removed 5 bases at V and 4 bases at J, with 9 bases between. Germline loops: CDR1 SGDLS, CDR2 YYNGEE. The CDR3 DNA reads TGTGCCAGCAGTCAGGCAGCCTATGGCTACACCTTC. Residues: CASSQAAYGYTF.